This T cell receptor (beta chain) was identified in a study of CD8+ T cells in alopecia areata. The treatment denotes: oral pan-JAK inhibitor, 5-10 mg twice daily. Sequencing relied on a cDNA template that was reverse transcribed from extracted RNA. Only in-frame clones appear in the TCRdb table, and some are missing; sequencing was by immunoSEQ multiplex PCR. The data hold 180,000 or so clones, with approximately 52% observed a single time. Study-wide findings and caveats: While patients received tofacitinib, many expanded lesional clones remained present in scalp and blood. Scalp clonality dropped significantly under tofacitinib, as did expanded CD8+ top-100 clones. Relative to normal scalp, lesional scalp, especially alopecia totalis/universalis, showed higher clonality.

Remarks on this clone: The target antigen is unknown.

Germline V gene sequence: CDR1 MGHRA, CDR2 YSYEKL. The CDR3 spans 14 residues. V lost 1 base, J lost 2 bases, and 8 bases lay in between. The sequence was collected from a human donor with alopecia areata. The V call is TRBV4-1, the J call TRBJ2-5; no clear D. Sample: CD4+ T cells sorted from blood, taken between weeks 55 and 65, from a patient treated with tofacitinib. This chain's CDR3 is CASSQVSGQETQYF. As DNA, the CDR3 is TGCGCCAGCAGCCAAGTTAGTGGTCAAGAGACCCAGTACTTC.